One T cell receptor beta chain is described in this entry. The V gene end was trimmed by 4 bases and the J gene end by 7 bases; junction bases not matched to a gene: 12. The CDR3 sequence is 16 residues long. Germline assignment: CDR1 SGHRS and CDR2 YFSETQ. This record comes from a study of blood T cell repertoires in COVID-19. Ages ranged from about 18 to 89 years, with residence in about 23 US areas. Cohort 3 recovered donors had two negative PCRs, clearance, or symptom resolution. Profiled with immunoSEQ multiplex PCR; TCRdb holds only in-frame clones, not every one. Counted here are approximately 490,000 clones, around nine tenths occurring once; the ten biggest clones make up 7% to 10%.

The V call is TRBV5-1, the J call TRBJ2-2, with 8 bases lining up with TRBD1. The receptor was isolated from a woman aged 60-75 years who had recovered from COVID-19. Source material: PBMCs or T cells enriched from blood (not recorded which). The CDR3 sequence is CASSRTGQGVIGELFF. CDR3 bases: TGCGCCAGCAGCCGGACAGGACAGGGAGTGATCGGGGAGCTGTTTTTT.